Listed below are T cell receptor beta chains from one sample, sequenced in a study of memory CD4+ T cells and cytomegalovirus serostatus. Sequencing was performed with immunoSEQ multiplex PCR; in TCRdb, only in-frame clones are kept and a portion is missing. The sample yields 40,000 to 55,000 clones, about 79% seen once. Sequenced input: memory CD4+ T cells from blood. These receptors all come from an adult in good health and CMV-seronegative. Each CDR3 is given with its conserved first and last residue. A D gene is named only where the DNA matches it firmly. Clone size is given for some rows only: seen once, a few or many times, or a class if the clone is expanded.

size	length	V	J	D	DNA	CDR3
once	15	TRBV6-5	TRBJ2-3	NA	TGTGCCAGCAGTTACGGGGCAGGGATCACAGATACGCAGTATTTT	CASSYGAGITDTQYF
few	18	TRBV2	TRBJ2-2	NA	TGTGCCAGCAGTGCCCGTGGGGGCGTCTCTGCGAACACCGGGGAGCTGTTTTTT	CASSARGGVSANTGELFF
NA	15	TRBV6-5	TRBJ1-3	NA	TGTGCCAGCAGGCCCACAGGACTCTCTGGAAACACCATATATTTT	CASRPTGLSGNTIYF
NA	13	TRBV10-3	TRBJ2-1	NA	TGTGCCATCAGTGAGTCATACCACAATGAGCAGTTCTTC	CAISESYHNEQFF
NA	14	TRBV6-1	TRBJ1-5	NA	TGTGCCAGCAGTGAAGGGACAGTCCTTCAGCCCCAGCATTTT	CASSEGTVLQPQHF
NA	17	TRBV5-8	TRBJ2-2	TRBD1	TGTGCCAGCAGCTTCGTTTCTGGACAGGGCATAACCGGGGAGCTGTTTTTT	CASSFVSGQGITGELFF
NA	14	TRBV4-2	TRBJ2-2	NA	TGTGCCAGCAGCCGGAGCAGGGGCACCGGGGAGCTGTTTTTT	CASSRSRGTGELFF
NA	15	TRBV7-6	TRBJ1-4	NA	TGTGCCAGCAGCCTTCGAGGAGGAACCCTTGAAAAACTGTTTTTT	CASSLRGGTLEKLFF
NA	12	TRBV6-5	TRBJ1-1	NA	TGTGCCAGCAGTTATTGGGACGGTGAAGCTTTCTTT	CASSYWDGEAFF
NA	14	TRBV6-1	TRBJ1-2	NA	TGTGCCAGCATCCTCACAGAAGTATCAGGGGGCTACACCTTC	CASILTEVSGGYTF
NA	15	TRBV5-1	TRBJ2-2	NA	TGCGCCAGCAGCTTGGACTGGGTCGGGGCCGGGGAGCTGTTTTTT	CASSLDWVGAGELFF
NA	17	TRBV4-1	TRBJ1-5	NA	TGCGCCAGCAGCCAAAATGGTCCGGGGTTTAGCAATCAGCCCCAGCATTTT	CASSQNGPGFSNQPQHF
NA	17	TRBV18	TRBJ2-1	NA	TGTGCCAGCTCCCCCGCTATACCGGACGCAACTAGGGGTGAGCAGTTCTTC	CASSPAIPDATRGEQFF
NA	13	TRBV27	TRBJ1-5	NA	TGTGCCAGCAGTTTGACAAACAATCAGCCCCAGCATTTT	CASSLTNNQPQHF
NA	14	TRBV7-3	TRBJ2-5	TRBD1	TGTGCCAGCAGCTTGACAGGGACGCAAGAGACCCAGTACTTC	CASSLTGTQETQYF
NA	15	TRBV25-1	TRBJ1-6	NA	TGTGCCAGCAGTGAATCTCGGTCCTATAATTCACCCCTCCACTTT	CASSESRSYNSPLHF
NA	15	TRBV16	TRBJ1-1	NA	TGTGCCAGCAGGGAGGTTCCGGGAGGAGACACTGAAGCTTTCTTT	CASREVPGGDTEAFF
NA	13	TRBV19	TRBJ1-1	NA	TGTGCCAGTAGTAGGGGCAGGGGCTCTGAAGCTTTCTTT	CASSRGRGSEAFF
NA	11	TRBV25-1	TRBJ1-1	NA	TGTGCCAGCCAACGGAACACTGAAGCTTTCTTT	CASQRNTEAFF
NA	12	TRBV7-8	TRBJ2-7	NA	TGTGCCAGCACGAGGGGGAGGGACGAGCAGTACTTC	CASTRGRDEQYF
NA	15	TRBV7-9	TRBJ2-5	TRBD2	TGTGCCAGCAGCCCCAGGGCTAGCGGACAAGAGACCCAGTACTTC	CASSPRASGQETQYF
NA	12	TRBV30	TRBJ1-1	NA	TGTGCCTGGAGACGTGAAGCCACTGAAGCTTTCTTT	CAWRREATEAFF
once	15	TRBV5-1	TRBJ1-3	NA	TGCGCCAGCAGCTTGGCAGGTGGCACTGGAAACACCATATATTTT	CASSLAGGTGNTIYF
NA	12	TRBV7-8	TRBJ1-6	NA	TGTGCCAGTAGCACCCGGGGGTCTCGACTCCACTTT	CASSTRGSRLHF
NA	16	TRBV5-1	TRBJ2-1	TRBD2	TGCGCCAGCAGCTTGGGTCCGGGACTAGCGAGCAATGAGCAGTTCTTC	CASSLGPGLASNEQFF
NA	14	TRBV7-9	TRBJ2-7	TRBD1	TGTGCCAGCAGCACAGGGGGGATCTCCTACGAGCAGTACTTC	CASSTGGISYEQYF
once	16	TRBV6-6	TRBJ2-1	NA	TGTGCCAGTAAACCCACGGGGGGACAGAACTACAATGAGCAGTTCTTC	CASKPTGGQNYNEQFF
NA	17	TRBV5-1	TRBJ2-7	NA	TGCGCCAGCAGCTTGGGAGGCCGGGGTCGGAACTCCTACGAGCAGTACTTC	CASSLGGRGRNSYEQYF
few	13	TRBV5-8	TRBJ2-5	NA	TGTGCCAGCAGCGGGGCAAACCAAGAGACCCAGTACTTC	CASSGANQETQYF
NA	13	TRBV5-1	TRBJ1-1	TRBD1	TGCGCCAGTAGGGGACAGCAGAACACTGAAGCTTTCTTT	CASRGQQNTEAFF
NA	16	TRBV19	TRBJ2-5	TRBD2	TGTGCCAGTAGTACTTTGGCGGGGGGGCCAAGGGAGACCCAGTACTTC	CASSTLAGGPRETQYF